The clone carrying this T cell receptor beta chain has only a few counts. Its specificity is not known. This specimen comes from a study of T-cell memory formation after mild COVID-19. CDR3 length equals 14 residues. Germline CDR1 is SGHAT and CDR2 is FQNNGV. Trimming left V 4 bases short and J 5 bases short, with 12 bases between. Points from the study as a whole: Later expanders leaned toward CD4+, whereas clones contracting from day 15 to 85 were balanced CD4/CD8. Researchers report contracting CD4+ clones mostly in CM and EM, with CD8+ clones in EMRA.

TCRdb redid the calling of the 5' RACE reads with MiXCR, one entry per CDR3 protein. The data show roughly 280,000 distinct CDR3 sequences, with 7% to 10% seen just once and approximately 23% held by the top ten. The V call is TRBV11-2, the J call TRBJ2-1; tentative D call: TRBD2 (6 bases). Sequencing was performed on PBMCs or a T cell subset sorted from them (not recorded which). The receptor was isolated from a man aged 18 to 30 who had mild COVID-19 (a few samples of this study predate the infection). Cell type and time point are not known. The CDR3 coding sequence is TGTGCCAGCAGCTGGGCGGGATCCAACAATGAGCAGTTCTTC. Protein sequence: CASSWAGSNNEQFF.